This T cell receptor beta chain emerged from a study of shared T cell receptors in the human thymus. Repertoires were generated with immunoSEQ multiplex PCR, while TCRdb's copy carries only in-frame clones and drops some. The sample lists about 660,000 clones; 70% to 90% were seen once. The ends were cut back, 4 bases at V and 2 bases at J, with 15 bases in the middle. This CDR3 is 15 amino acids long. Germline V gene sequence: CDR1 SNHLY, CDR2 FYNNEI. This sample was also put to use in a study of human thymus T cells. That publication notes: Among the donors, all were healthy Finnish infants having corrective surgery for congenital heart defects. Surgeons resected thymus tissue during corrective heart surgery. Within thymic and blood repertoires, V and J gene usage appeared to be biased. Thymic TCR repertoires of unrelated people reportedly overlapped highly.

The specimen sequenced was thymocytes. The chain recombines TRBV2 with TRBJ2-7, with a weak D call TRBD1 (7 bases). This sequence originates from a boy under two years old with a congenital heart defect. CDR3 amino acids: CASSVIQGGTYEQYF. In DNA, the CDR3 is TGTGCCAGCAGTGTCATTCAGGGGGGAACCTACGAGCAGTACTTC.